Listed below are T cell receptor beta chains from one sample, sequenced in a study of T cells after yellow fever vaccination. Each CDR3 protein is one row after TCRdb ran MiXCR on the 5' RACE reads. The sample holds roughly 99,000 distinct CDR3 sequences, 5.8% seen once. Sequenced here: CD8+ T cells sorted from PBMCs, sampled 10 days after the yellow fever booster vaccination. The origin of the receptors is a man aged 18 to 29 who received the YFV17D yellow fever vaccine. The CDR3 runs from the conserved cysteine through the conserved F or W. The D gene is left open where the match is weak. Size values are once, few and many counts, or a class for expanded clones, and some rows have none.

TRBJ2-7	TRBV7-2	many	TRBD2	CASSDPPGGAYEQYF	TGTGCCAGCAGCGACCCTCCGGGGGGAGCCTACGAGCAGTACTTC
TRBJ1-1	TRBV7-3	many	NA	CASSIQWPEDEAFF	TGTGCCAGCAGCATACAATGGCCCGAGGATGAAGCTTTCTTT
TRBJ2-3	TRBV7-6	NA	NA	CASSFESYLQYF	TGTGCCAGCAGCTTTGAGTCCTATTTGCAGTATTTT
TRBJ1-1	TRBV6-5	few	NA	CASSYSSGMNTEAFF	TGTGCCAGCAGTTACTCCTCAGGCATGAACACTGAAGCTTTCTTT
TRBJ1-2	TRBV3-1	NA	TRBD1	CASSPLIGDRNYGYTF	TGTGCCAGCAGCCCACTTATAGGGGACAGGAACTATGGCTACACCTTC
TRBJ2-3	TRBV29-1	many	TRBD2	CSAGGEAHVGRLSTDTQYF	TGCAGCGCGGGGGGAGAGGCGCACGTCGGCCGTCTCTCCACAGATACGCAGTATTTT
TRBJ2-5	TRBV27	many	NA	CASRLTPWGGETQYF	TGTGCCAGCAGGCTAACACCCTGGGGAGGAGAGACCCAGTACTTC
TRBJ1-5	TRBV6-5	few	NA	CASSLAGAQPQHF	TGTGCCAGCAGCCTTGCGGGGGCTCAGCCCCAGCATTTT
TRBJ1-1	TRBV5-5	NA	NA	CASSSETGWGKRREEAFF	TGTGCCAGCAGCTCCGAAACGGGTTGGGGTAAGAGACGGGAGGAAGCTTTCTTT
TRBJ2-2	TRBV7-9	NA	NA	CASSSPGNTGELFF	TGTGCCAGCAGCTCTCCAGGGAACACCGGGGAGCTGTTTTTT
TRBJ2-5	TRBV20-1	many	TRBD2	CSASPSSGGPSTQYF	TGCAGTGCTAGCCCTTCTAGCGGGGGGCCATCGACCCAGTACTTC
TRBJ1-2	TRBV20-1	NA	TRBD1	CSAHRGYYGYTF	TGCAGTGCCCACAGGGGTTACTATGGCTACACCTTC
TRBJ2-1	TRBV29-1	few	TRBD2	CSVGRGGRNEQFF	TGCAGCGTTGGGCGGGGGGGCCGAAATGAGCAGTTCTTC
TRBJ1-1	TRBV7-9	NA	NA	CASTTEAFF	TGTGCCAGCACCACTGAAGCTTTCTTT
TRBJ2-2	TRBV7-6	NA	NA	CASSQGRQKNTGELFF	TGTGCCAGCAGCCAGGGCAGACAGAAGAACACCGGGGAGCTGTTTTTT
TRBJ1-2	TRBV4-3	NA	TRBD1	CASSQTARDRDYGYTF	TGCGCCAGCAGCCAAACCGCGCGGGACAGAGACTATGGCTACACCTTC
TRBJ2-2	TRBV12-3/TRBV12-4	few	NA	CASTLVGELFF	TGTGCCAGCACCCTGGTCGGGGAGCTGTTTTTT
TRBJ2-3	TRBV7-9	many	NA	CASTPPTSTDTQYF	TGTGCCAGCACCCCCCCTACTAGCACAGATACGCAGTATTTT
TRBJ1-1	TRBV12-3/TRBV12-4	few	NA	CASSFHGMNTEAFF	TGTGCCAGCAGTTTTCACGGGATGAACACTGAAGCTTTCTTT
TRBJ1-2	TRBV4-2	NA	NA	CASSQVGAEGGYTF	TGTGCCAGCAGCCAAGTAGGGGCTGAAGGTGGCTACACCTTC
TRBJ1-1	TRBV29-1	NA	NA	CSVARGTEAFF	TGCAGCGTTGCTAGAGGCACTGAAGCTTTCTTT
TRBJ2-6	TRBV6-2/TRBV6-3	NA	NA	CAGTNPASGANVLTF	TGTGCCGGCACCAATCCAGCCTCTGGGGCCAACGTCCTGACTTTC
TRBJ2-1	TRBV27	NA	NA	CASSSYAAYNEQFF	TGTGCCAGCAGTTCATACGCAGCGTACAATGAGCAGTTCTTC
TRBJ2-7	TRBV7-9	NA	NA	CASSSRGGEQYF	TGTGCCAGCAGCTCCCGTGGTGGCGAGCAGTACTTC
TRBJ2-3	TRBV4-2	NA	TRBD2	CASSQVSSGGADTQYF	TGTGCCAGCAGCCAAGTCTCCAGCGGGGGGGCCGATACGCAGTATTTT
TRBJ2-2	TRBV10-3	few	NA	CAIKKTTGELFF	TGTGCCATCAAAAAGACCACCGGGGAGCTGTTTTTT
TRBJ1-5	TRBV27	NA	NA	CASNRDYSNQPQHF	TGTGCCAGCAACAGGGATTATAGCAATCAGCCCCAGCATTTT
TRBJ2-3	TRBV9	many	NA	CASSGSGGGGTDTQYF	TGTGCCAGCAGCGGATCGGGTGGGGGCGGCACAGATACGCAGTATTTT
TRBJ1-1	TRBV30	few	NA	CAWSPTVEAFF	TGTGCCTGGAGTCCGACGGTTGAAGCTTTCTTT
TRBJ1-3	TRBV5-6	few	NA	CASSFGAVGNTIYF	TGTGCCAGCAGCTTCGGGGCAGTCGGAAACACCATATATTTT
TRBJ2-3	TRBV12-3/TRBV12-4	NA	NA	CASSLGGGATDTQYF	TGTGCCAGCAGTTTGGGAGGGGGGGCCACAGATACGCAGTATTTT
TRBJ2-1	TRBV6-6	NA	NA	CASSHGGINEQFF	TGTGCCAGCAGCCACGGCGGTATCAATGAGCAGTTCTTC
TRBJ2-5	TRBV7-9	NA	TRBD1	CASSLADRGIQETQYF	TGTGCCAGCAGCTTAGCGGACAGGGGAATCCAAGAGACCCAGTACTTC
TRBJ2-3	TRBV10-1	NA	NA	CASSESAAGRTDTQYF	TGCGCCAGCAGTGAGTCTGCGGCGGGGCGCACAGATACGCAGTATTTT
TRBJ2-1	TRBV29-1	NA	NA	CSVDRDPKRDEQFF	TGCAGCGTCGACCGGGATCCTAAGAGGGATGAGCAGTTCTTC
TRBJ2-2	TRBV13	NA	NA	CASSLGLGVKLFF	TGTGCCAGCAGCTTGGGACTCGGGGTGAAGCTGTTTTTT
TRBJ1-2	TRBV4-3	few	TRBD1	CASSQERTGGYYGYTF	TGCGCCAGCAGCCAAGAAAGGACAGGGGGATACTATGGCTACACCTTC
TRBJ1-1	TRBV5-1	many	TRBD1	CASSPVTGIGDTEAFF	TGCGCCAGCAGCCCCGTGACAGGGATTGGGGACACTGAAGCTTTCTTT
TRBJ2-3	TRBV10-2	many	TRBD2	CAIHESPAGGISTDTQYF	TGCGCCATCCACGAATCCCCAGCGGGGGGGATTAGCACAGATACGCAGTATTTT
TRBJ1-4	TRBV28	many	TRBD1	CASSLPGTAPNANEKLFF	TGTGCCAGCAGTTTACCCGGGACAGCTCCCAATGCTAATGAAAAACTGTTTTTT
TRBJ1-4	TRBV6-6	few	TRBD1	CASSHSLQGTATKKLFF	TGTGCCAGCAGTCACTCCCTACAGGGGACAGCAACTAAAAAACTGTTTTTT
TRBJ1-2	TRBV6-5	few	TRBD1	CASSPGQVWGYTF	TGTGCCAGCAGTCCGGGACAGGTCTGGGGCTACACCTTC
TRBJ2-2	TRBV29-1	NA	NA	CSVMPQGTGELFF	TGCAGCGTCATGCCCCAGGGGACCGGGGAGCTGTTTTTT
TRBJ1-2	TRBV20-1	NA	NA	CSARVDRHYFYTF	TGCAGTGCTAGAGTAGACAGACACTATTTCTACACCTTC
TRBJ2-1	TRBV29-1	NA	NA	CSVEGHRGLLPVDEQFF	TGCAGCGTTGAAGGTCACCGCGGTTTGTTGCCTGTCGATGAGCAGTTCTTC
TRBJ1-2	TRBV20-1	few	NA	CSARILDRNYGYTF	TGCAGTGCTAGGATCCTCGACAGGAACTATGGCTACACCTTC